Included here is one T cell receptor (beta chain) sequence, with context. In the original processing: Reference gene primer amplification gave nucleated cell count estimates. Data came from immunoSEQ multiplex PCR; TCRdb stores just in-frame clones and leaves some out. That table supplies the V and J calls and clone size; D and trimming were determined from the DNA. The sample lists about 270,000 clones, less than 85% occurring once. The sample originates from a study of blood T cell repertoires in COVID-19. Across the study: Samples of COVID-19 (acute and convalescent) were obtained from the United States, Italy and Spain. PBMCs, B-cell-depleted T cells, or T cells provided the cDNA or gDNA that made up the material.

CDR1 and CDR2 from the germline V gene are LNHDA and SQIVND (reference sequence). J lost 2 bases, V lost 3 bases, and 11 bases had no gene match. The length of the CDR3 is 17 residues. In Seattle, patients joined the study during active infection and were tracked longitudinally. The TCR originated in a human donor with COVID-19, enrolled during active disease. The donor label of this sample is uncertain. J is TRBJ2-7 and V is TRBV19; 9 positions match TRBD2. Sequencing was carried out using peripheral blood. Written as DNA, the CDR3 is TGTGCCAGTAGTATTGGTCTAGCGGGGACTATTCCCTACGAGCAGTACTTC. The encoded protein is CASSIGLAGTIPYEQYF.